This is a list of T cell receptor beta chains from one sample in a study of shared clonotypes between healthy human individuals. Method: immunoSEQ multiplex PCR; TCRdb's copy keeps in-frame clones and lacks some. The sample lists a few million clones; less than 95% were seen once. The sequencing sample was made of naive CD4+ T cells from PBMCs. These receptors originate from a man in his late teens or twenties in good health. Some clones in this sample may be carry-over from other donors' samples. Each CDR3 is given with its conserved first and last residue. D genes are given only for firm matches. Clone size appears in some rows only: once, few, many, or a class for an expanded clone.

- TRBJ1-1 TRBV5-1 - CASRDLVAGMGNTEAFF TGCGCCAGCAGAGATTTAGTAGCGGGGATGGGGAATACTGAAGCTTTCTTT
- TRBJ2-1 TRBV18 - CASSPTILSYNEQFF TGTGCCAGCTCACCGACTATTCTCTCCTACAATGAGCAGTTCTTC
- TRBJ2-7 TRBV6-5 TRBD2 CASSYSGLDRREQYF TGTGCCAGCAGTTACTCGGGACTAGATCGGCGCGAGCAGTACTTC
- TRBJ1-5 TRBV2 - CASSEDSLGRQPQHF TGTGCCAGCAGTGAAGATAGTTTGGGGCGTCAGCCCCAGCATTTT
- TRBJ1-2 TRBV5-4 - CASSLYVGGGYTF TGTGCCAGCAGCTTGTACGTCGGTGGTGGCTACACCTTC
- TRBJ2-7 TRBV20-1 - CSAQTGSEQYF TGCAGTGCTCAAACAGGGTCCGAGCAGTACTTC
- TRBJ2-1 TRBV18 - CASSLDTGVQYNEQFF TGTGCCAGCTCACTCGATACAGGAGTTCAATACAATGAGCAGTTCTTC
- TRBJ2-5 TRBV29-1 TRBD1 CSVGRTGGRGETQYF TGCAGCGTTGGACGGACAGGGGGTAGGGGGGAGACCCAGTACTTC
- TRBJ2-2 TRBV6-1 TRBD1 CASSVDRGAGELFF TGTGCCAGCAGTGTCGACAGGGGGGCCGGGGAGCTGTTTTTT
- TRBJ2-3 TRBV5-6 TRBD2 CASQGGRVTDTQYF TGTGCATCCCAGGGCGGGAGGGTGACAGATACGCAGTATTTT
- TRBJ2-3 TRBV11-3 TRBD2 CASSPGTSGPGTDTQYF TGTGCCAGCAGCCCCGGGACTAGCGGGCCAGGGACAGATACGCAGTATTTT
- TRBJ1-5 TRBV19 - CASSIGLGGNQPQHF TGTGCCAGTAGTATAGGGTTGGGCGGCAATCAGCCCCAGCATTTT
- TRBJ1-6 TRBV5-1 - CASRQGFSPLHF TGCGCCAGCAGGCAGGGCTTCTCACCCCTCCACTTT
- TRBJ2-3 TRBV4-1 - CASSQFGMSTDTQYF TGCGCCAGCAGCCAGTTCGGGATGAGCACAGATACGCAGTATTTT
- TRBJ2-7 TRBV28 TRBD1 CASRTGSPYEQYF TGTGCCAGCCGGACAGGATCCCCCTACGAGCAGTACTTC
once TRBJ1-5 TRBV2 - CASSTRPYALNQPQHF TGTGCCAGCAGCACCAGACCCTACGCGCTCAATCAGCCCCAGCATTTT
- TRBJ2-7 TRBV11-3 TRBD1 CASSSGTGYEQYF TGTGCCAGCAGCTCGGGGACAGGCTACGAGCAGTACTTC
- TRBJ1-3 TRBV28 - CASSTPGSRATIYF TGTGCCAGCAGTACACCCGGAAGCCGAGCCACCATATATTTT
- TRBJ2-1 TRBV7-3 - CASSTKRYNEQFF TGTGCCAGCAGCACAAAGCGGTACAATGAGCAGTTCTTC
- TRBJ2-3 TRBV30 - CAWSVQSTDTQYF TGTGCCTGGAGTGTACAGAGCACAGATACGCAGTATTTT
- TRBJ1-2 TRBV28 - CASSLSGQIYYGYTF TGTGCCAGCAGTTTATCCGGACAGATATACTATGGCTACACCTTC
- TRBJ2-5 TRBV2 TRBD2 CASSEARGLIQTQYF TGTGCCAGCAGTGAAGCGCGGGGGTTGATTCAGACCCAGTACTTC
- TRBJ1-4 TRBV7-2 TRBD1 CASSPGGGGEKLFF TGTGCCAGCAGCCCCGGAGGGGGCGGTGAAAAACTGTTTTTT
- TRBJ1-1 TRBV19 - CASSIVQGRRAFF TGTGCCAGTAGTATAGTGCAGGGGCGACGAGCTTTCTTT
- TRBJ1-1 TRBV6-1 TRBD1 CASPPRGDTEAFF TGTGCCAGCCCCCCCAGGGGGGACACTGAAGCTTTCTTT
- TRBJ2-1 TRBV5-1 - CASSSIPDVAIEQFF TGCGCCAGCAGCTCAATACCGGACGTCGCGATTGAGCAGTTCTTC
once TRBJ1-1 TRBV28 - CASSFNRPTEAFF TGTGCCAGCAGTTTTAACCGCCCCACTGAAGCTTTCTTT
once TRBJ2-3 TRBV9 TRBD2 CASSRTSGTITDTQYF TGTGCCAGCAGCAGGACTAGCGGAACCATCACAGATACGCAGTATTTT
once TRBJ2-1 TRBV6-1 - CASSENPTTEQFF TGTGCCAGCAGTGAGAATCCCACCACTGAGCAGTTCTTC
- TRBJ2-5 TRBV7-2 - CASSLEGPVASTQYF TGTGCCAGCAGCTTAGAGGGGCCCGTTGCGTCAACCCAGTACTTC
- TRBJ2-1 TRBV11-2 TRBD2 CASSPTGGSPFF TGTGCCAGCAGCCCAACCGGCGGGAGCCCGTTCTTC
- TRBJ2-5 TRBV6-5 - CASRRGTGGETQYF TGTGCCAGCCGCCGGGGTACTGGGGGAGAGACCCAGTACTTC
- TRBJ2-7 TRBV2 - CASSRSIYEQYF TGTGCCAGCAGTCGGTCGATCTACGAGCAGTACTTC
- TRBJ2-7 TRBV6-5 - CASSQSSGSYEQYF TGTGCCAGCAGCCAATCCTCGGGGTCCTACGAGCAGTACTTC
once TRBJ2-7 TRBV6-6 - CASSYDRTEQYF TGTGCCAGCAGTTACGATAGGACAGAGCAGTACTTC
- TRBJ2-3 TRBV5-1 - CASSLGLVNGNTQYF TGCGCCAGCAGCTTGGGGCTAGTAAATGGGAATACGCAGTATTTT
- TRBJ2-1 TRBV7-6 - CASSPLANEQFF TGTGCCAGCAGCCCCCTAGCGAATGAGCAGTTCTTC
- TRBJ2-1 TRBV6-5 TRBD2 CASGGTSGGYNEQFF TGTGCCAGCGGGGGGACTAGCGGGGGATACAATGAGCAGTTCTTC
- TRBJ1-2 TRBV20-1 - CSARDWQGSTF TGCAGTGCTAGAGATTGGCAGGGGAGTACCTTC
- TRBJ2-1 TRBV7-8 TRBD1 CASSLQDRGLGQFF TGTGCCAGCAGCTTACAAGACAGGGGCCTAGGGCAGTTCTTC
- TRBJ1-2 TRBV2 - CASSVTQRGHGYTF TGTGCCAGCAGTGTGACCCAAAGAGGGCACGGCTACACCTTC
- TRBJ1-2 TRBV6-1 - CASSEIARPNYGYTF TGTGCCAGCAGTGAAATAGCCAGGCCTAACTATGGCTACACCTTC
- TRBJ2-1 TRBV28 TRBD1 CASSLPGQGTDNEQFF TGTGCCAGCAGTTTACCGGGACAGGGGACCGACAATGAGCAGTTCTTC
- TRBJ2-1 TRBV5-8 - CASSFQGRGKFNEQFF TGTGCCAGCAGCTTTCAAGGCCGGGGGAAATTTAATGAGCAGTTCTTC
- TRBJ2-2 TRBV28 - CASSLSWAGELFF TGTGCCAGCAGTTTATCGTGGGCCGGGGAGCTGTTTTTT
- TRBJ2-7 TRBV5-4 - CASSKGGVLNYEQYF TGTGCCAGCAGCAAAGGGGGGGTGCTAAATTACGAGCAGTACTTC
- TRBJ2-5 TRBV28 - CASSSVSLQYF TGTGCCAGCAGTTCCGTAAGCCTCCAGTACTTC
- TRBJ2-7 TRBV18 TRBD1 CASSPASGTGGGEQYF TGTGCCAGCTCACCAGCCTCCGGGACAGGGGGCGGCGAGCAGTACTTC
- TRBJ1-4 TRBV6-1 - CASRTGGNEKLFF TGTGCCAGCAGGACAGGTGGGAATGAAAAACTGTTTTTT
- TRBJ1-2 TRBV30 - CAWGADYYGYTF TGTGCCTGGGGCGCAGACTACTATGGCTACACCTTC
- TRBJ1-2 TRBV29-1 TRBD1 CSVEGTGDGYTF TGCAGCGTTGAGGGTACAGGGGATGGCTACACCTTC
- TRBJ1-2 TRBV28 - CASSLSQYGYTF TGTGCCAGCAGTTTAAGCCAGTATGGCTACACCTTC
- TRBJ2-1 TRBV28 TRBD2 CASSLWRGTSGINNEQFF TGTGCCAGCAGTTTGTGGAGGGGGACTAGCGGGATAAACAATGAGCAGTTCTTC